This TCR beta chain was sequenced for a study of blood T cells in healthy people across ages. Across the whole study: The template switching approach captured approximately one barcoded beta molecule for every two T cells. Overall study findings and caveats: In older individuals, TCR beta diversity per million T cells was lower, falling roughly linearly with age.

The V gene's germline CDR1 is DFQATT and CDR2 SNEGSKA (reference sequence). The V and J ends lost 0 bases and 3 bases respectively, with 15 bases between them. The CDR3 loop spans 15 amino acids. Worth noting for this clonotype: The antigen is not known.

Healthy Russian Caucasian donors spanned ages about 6 to 90 years. A second PCR, run for roughly 6 to 11 cycles, used a sample-barcoded 5' primer plus a J-beta primer mix. One entry per CDR3 protein, called by TCRdb with MiXCR from the 5' RACE reads. The sample records more than 1 million distinct CDR3 sequences, around 45% being singletons. This TCR was sampled from a woman aged 55-70 years in good health. This rearrangement joins TRBV20-1 to TRBJ2-7, with D perhaps TRBD2 (5 bases). Material: blood. The CDR3 DNA is TGCAGTGCTAGAGATACGTCGGGATCCCACTACGAGCAGTACTTC. Its translation is CSARDTSGSHYEQYF.